The rows below give T cell receptor beta chains drawn from one sample of a study of T-cell reconstitution after alpha-beta-depleted transplantation in children. Using its own MiXCR run on the PCR reads, TCRdb lists one record per CDR3 protein. The profile covers around 440,000 distinct CDR3 sequences, with 10% appearing a single time and about 2% taken by the ten largest. Sequenced material: PBMCs, taken before TCRalphabeta/CD19-depleted stem cell transplant. The receptor set was obtained from a child aged 2 to 10 with inherited bone marrow failure, due to receive a stem cell transplant. The CDR3 runs from the conserved cysteine through the conserved F or W. Each record gives: V gene, J gene, CDR3 protein.

V: TRBV12-3/TRBV12-4; J: TRBJ2-1; CDR3: CASSPLDAEQFF
V: TRBV7-2; J: TRBJ2-7; CDR3: CASSLISGGTYEQYF
V: TRBV3-1; J: TRBJ2-1; CDR3: CASSPSGLSGREDNEQFF
V: TRBV29-1; J: TRBJ1-1; CDR3: CILGGPNTEAFF
V: TRBV5-6; J: TRBJ2-1; CDR3: CASTTRGGDRESYNEQFF
V: TRBV20-1; J: TRBJ2-7; CDR3: CSARDIAVEQYF
V: TRBV14; J: TRBJ2-1; CDR3: CASSRIAGVSYNEQFF
V: TRBV20-1; J: TRBJ2-3; CDR3: CSASPVEWTDTQYF
V: TRBV6-5; J: TRBJ2-1; CDR3: CASSYGLAGVGNEQFF
V: TRBV7-6; J: TRBJ2-2; CDR3: CASSFGTGGLNTGELFF
V: TRBV29-1; J: TRBJ2-7; CDR3: CSVLAGTSYEQYF
V: TRBV9; J: TRBJ2-5; CDR3: CASSVSPEPETQYF
V: TRBV25-1; J: TRBJ2-1; CDR3: CASSGLAGPNEQFF
V: TRBV28; J: TRBJ2-1; CDR3: CASSAGLAGGPSYNEQFF
V: TRBV2; J: TRBJ2-7; CDR3: CASRLQGIVEQYF
V: TRBV7-9; J: TRBJ2-1; CDR3: CASSFDHEQFF
V: TRBV12-3/TRBV12-4; J: TRBJ2-7; CDR3: CASSLTQASYEQYF
V: TRBV15; J: TRBJ2-4; CDR3: CATSRTWGMKNIQYF
V: TRBV19; J: TRBJ2-1; CDR3: CASSISGLALSSYNEQFF
V: TRBV7-2; J: TRBJ2-1; CDR3: CASSLSPSGIGNEQFF
V: TRBV5-6; J: TRBJ2-3; CDR3: CASSLTSGRAWDTQYF
V: TRBV7-9; J: TRBJ2-1; CDR3: CASSTFRRTGGHEQFF
V: TRBV6-5; J: TRBJ2-7; CDR3: CASSYDSGQGSYEQYF
V: TRBV12-3/TRBV12-4; J: TRBJ2-7; CDR3: CASSPGHRYEQYF
V: TRBV7-2; J: TRBJ2-3; CDR3: CASSLFGLNTDTQYF
V: TRBV25-1; J: TRBJ2-1; CDR3: CASSELAGGHEQFF
V: TRBV20-1; J: TRBJ2-2; CDR3: CSASLAGGDTGELFF
V: TRBV4-1; J: TRBJ2-5; CDR3: CASSQGYLDRVPETQYF
V: TRBV25-1; J: TRBJ2-1; CDR3: CASSESYPGGPYNEQFF
V: TRBV27; J: TRBJ2-7; CDR3: CASSPSGTAYEQYF
V: TRBV11-2; J: TRBJ1-2; CDR3: CASSLRGPPLNYGYTF
V: TRBV7-2; J: TRBJ1-6; CDR3: CASSFSGQGNSPLHF
V: TRBV7-2; J: TRBJ2-7; CDR3: CASSLETSGAYEQYF
V: TRBV5-1; J: TRBJ2-6; CDR3: CASSLPGANVLTF
V: TRBV18; J: TRBJ2-5; CDR3: CASSPGTGLRAQYF
V: TRBV4-3; J: TRBJ2-5; CDR3: CASSRVFGDNLKETQYF
V: TRBV10-3; J: TRBJ2-1; CDR3: CAIIAGTSGTGEQFF
V: TRBV7-9; J: TRBJ2-2; CDR3: CASKITAAGELFF
V: TRBV12-3/TRBV12-4; J: TRBJ2-1; CDR3: CASSRLAGTSNEQFF
V: TRBV2; J: TRBJ2-7; CDR3: CASSERTGGSEQYF
V: TRBV6-5; J: TRBJ2-2; CDR3: CASSYWHRITGELFF
V: TRBV4-3; J: TRBJ2-1; CDR3: CASSQETSVYNEQFF
V: TRBV11-2; J: TRBJ2-1; CDR3: CASSISLAYYNEQFF
V: TRBV10-3; J: TRBJ2-1; CDR3: CAVLIAGLYNEQFF
V: TRBV27; J: TRBJ2-7; CDR3: CASSYRRDGGEQYF
V: TRBV27; J: TRBJ2-5; CDR3: CASSSLALAGETQYF
V: TRBV5-4; J: TRBJ1-4; CDR3: CASSSPTGATNEKLFF
V: TRBV7-2; J: TRBJ1-3; CDR3: CASSLGGRAGNTIYF
V: TRBV7-6; J: TRBJ2-2; CDR3: CASSQPYGTGELFF
V: TRBV10-3; J: TRBJ2-7; CDR3: CAISPGQSSYEQYF